These 24 T cell receptor beta chains were all obtained from the same sample, sequenced in a study of blood T cell repertoires in COVID-19. Sequenced by immunoSEQ multiplex PCR; TCRdb stores in-frame clones only, minus some. The sample has about 150,000 clones, approximately 87% seen once. The sample consisted of peripheral blood. Source of these receptors: a man aged 80 or over with acute or convalescent COVID-19.

In nucleotides, the CDR3 is TGCGCCAGCAGCAAGGGGGACGTCAGCTCTGGAAACACCATATATTTT. It encodes CASSKGDVSSGNTIYF. The chain combines TRBV5-1 with TRBJ1-3; maybe TRBD1 (6 bases). In germline, CDR1 is SGHRS, CDR2 YFSETQ. The length of the CDR3 is 16 residues. The ends were cut back, 4 bases at V and 0 bases at J, with 14 bases in the middle. Combining the CDR3 with reference TRBV5-1 and TRBJ1-3 gives the whole variable domain KAGVTQTPRYLIKTRGQQVTLSCSPISGHRSVSWYQQTPGQGLQFLFEYFSETQRNKGNFPGRFSGRQFSNSRSEMNVSTLELGDSALYLCASSKGDVSSGNTIYFGEGSWLTVV.

This clone was observed once. J is TRBJ1-1 and V is TRBV21-1; the table's TRBD1 call for D was not verified on the DNA. TRBV21-1 has pseudogene status. The CDR3 length is 13 residues. The CDR3, as DNA: TGTGCCAGCAGCAAGGGGGCTGCGGCTGAAGCTTTCTTT. This encodes CASSKGAAAEAFF.

Here the CDR3 reads CASSLASSGNQPQHF. The CDR3 nucleotides read TGTGCCAGCAGCTTAGCTTCGAGCGGGAATCAGCCCCAGCATTTT. The V and J genes are TRBV7-8 and TRBJ1-5; D is unresolved. The germline gives CDR1 SGHVS, CDR2 FQNEAQ. The germline V and J ends were trimmed by 0 bases and 4 bases, with 10 bases remaining between them. The CDR3 has 15 residues.

J is TRBJ2-3 and V is TRBV5-1; D may be TRBD1 (6 bases). V lost 0 bases and J lost 4, with 12 bases in between. Germline loops: CDR1 SGHRS, CDR2 YFSETQ. CDR3 length equals 15 residues. DNA of the CDR3: TGCGCCAGCAGCTTGGGCACAGGGATCGCAGATACGCAGTATTTT. The encoded protein is CASSLGTGIADTQYF.

This chain connects TRBV27 to TRBJ2-1; 12 nucleotides agree with TRBD2. Trimming took 5 bases from V and 10 from J; bases not matched to a gene: 15. From germline, CDR1 is MNHEY and CDR2 SMNVEV (reference sequence). CDR3 size: 17 residues. DNA for the CDR3: TGTGCCAGCAGTCCCCAAGTACTAGCGGGAGGTGTGGGGGAGCAGTTCTTC. It specifies CASSPQVLAGGVGEQFF.

The rearrangement links TRBV5-4 to TRBJ2-1; D is uncertain. The CDR3 runs to 13 residues. The V end was cut by 2 bases, the J end by 3 bases, with 6 bases between. Germline assignment: CDR1 SGHNT and CDR2 YYREEE (reference sequence). The CDR3: CASSLHYYNEQFF. DNA of the CDR3: TGTGCCAGCAGCTTACACTACTACAATGAGCAGTTCTTC.

This chain joins TRBV10-3 and TRBJ2-1; 8 bases agree with TRBD2. The CDR3 spans 14 residues. Germline V gene lookup returns CDR1 ENHRY and CDR2 SYGVKD. V was clipped by 4 bases and J by 2 bases; unmatched bases: 1. CDR3 bases: TGTGCCATCAGTGGTAGCGGGGCCTACAATGAGCAGTTCTTC. Amino acid sequence: CAISGSGAYNEQFF.

The rearrangement joins TRBV3-1 (or the pseudogene TRBV3-2) to TRBJ2-1, with TRBD2 matching 11 bases. Germline V lookup: CDR1 LGHDT, CDR2 YNNKEL (reference sequence). CDR3 length equals 16 residues. V gave up 1 base and J gave up 8 bases; unmatched junction bases: 7. CDR3 sequence reads: CASSQVALAGAHEQFF. Written as DNA, the CDR3 is TGTGCCAGCAGCCAAGTCGCACTAGCGGGAGCGCATGAGCAGTTCTTC.

The chain employs TRBV6-6 and TRBJ2-5; D perhaps matches TRBD2 (5 bases). V lost 6 bases and J lost 4, with 15 bases in between. Germline V lookup: CDR1 MNHNY, CDR2 SVGAGI (reference sequence). CDR3 length: 14 residues. The CDR3 DNA is TGTGCCAGCAGCTCAACCCTGGGGAGAGAGACCCAGTACTTC. Amino acid sequence: CASSSTLGRETQYF.

The V call is TRBV3-1 (or the pseudogene TRBV3-2), the J call TRBJ2-5; 8 bases fit TRBD2. J lost 4 bases, V lost 4 bases, and 2 bases had no gene match. Germline values: CDR1 LGHDT, CDR2 YNNKEL (reference sequence). This CDR3 comprises 13 residues. DNA of the CDR3: TGTGCCAGCAGCCGACTAGCGTCAGAGACCCAGTACTTC. Residues: CASSRLASETQYF.

The chain recombines TRBV28 with TRBJ1-6, with 7 bases lining up with TRBD1. Germline CDR1 reads MDHEN; CDR2 reads SYDVKM. CDR3 length equals 16 residues. The junction had 11 bases not matched to a gene; V was cut back by 4 bases and J by 8 bases. This CDR3 reads CASSSGGGGIDSPLHF. CDR3 in DNA: TGTGCCAGCAGTTCCGGTGGAGGGGGCATCGATTCACCCCTCCACTTT. The complete variable domain, with remaining parts taken from reference TRBV28 and TRBJ1-6, reads DVKVTQSSRYLVKRTGEKVFLECVQDMDHENMFWYRQDPGLGLRLIYFSYDVKMKEKGDIPEGYSVSREKKERFSLILESASTNQTSMYLCASSSGGGGIDSPLHFGNGTRLTVT.

J is TRBJ2-7 and V is TRBV21-1; the table's D call, TRBD2, has no DNA check behind it. TRBV21-1 is shown as a pseudogene. This CDR3 is 14 amino acids long. CDR3 nucleotide sequence: TGTGCCAGCAACCGTAGGGAGGCCGCCTACGAGCAGTACTTC. It codes for CASNRREAAYEQYF.

The chain joins TRBV7-9 to TRBJ1-1; no definite D call. Per the germline V gene, CDR1 is SEHNR and CDR2 is FQNEAQ (reference sequence). CDR3 size: 16 residues. Trimming pared 1 base from V and 0 bases from J, leaving 12 bases between. The CDR3 DNA follows: TGTGCCAGCAGCTTAGGGGCAGAGAGAATGAACACTGAAGCTTTCTTT. It specifies CASSLGAERMNTEAFF.

The sample holds a few counts of this clone. V and J are TRBV6-2 or TRBV6-3 and TRBJ1-5, with 9 positions matching TRBD1. Trimming cost V 4 bases and J 7 bases; bases outside gene matches: 11. Germline CDR1 is MNHEY and CDR2 is SVGEGT. The CDR3 extends over 16 amino acids. The CDR3 DNA is TGTGCCAGCAGTTCGCCGGGACAGGGCGCAGGGCAGCCCCAGCATTTT. Its protein is CASSSPGQGAGQPQHF.

The chain has TRBV19 and TRBJ1-2, with a weak D call TRBD1 (5 bases). Germline lookup yields CDR1 LNHDA and CDR2 SQIVND (reference sequence). The length of the CDR3 is 14 residues. The germline V and J ends were trimmed by 7 bases and 0 bases, with 12 bases remaining between them. This CDR3 reads CASKLREANYGYTF. The CDR3 DNA reads TGTGCCAGTAAACTCAGGGAAGCTAACTATGGCTACACCTTC.

The chain couples TRBV3-1 (or the pseudogene TRBV3-2) to TRBJ2-2, with D hard to call. The CDR3 length is 12 residues. The germline V gene has CDR1 LGHDT and CDR2 YNNKEL (reference sequence). V lost 10 bases and J 4 bases, leaving 10 bases between the germline ends. DNA of the CDR3: TGTGCCACCCACTCAGGCACCGGGGAGCTGTTTTTT. This encodes CATHSGTGELFF.

The rearrangement joins TRBV19 to TRBJ1-4, with a tentative D call TRBD1 (5 bases). The CDR3 is made up of 15 amino acids. Trimming stripped 5 bases from V and 10 bases from J, with 20 bases between. Germline V gene sequence: CDR1 LNHDA, CDR2 SQIVND (reference sequence). The CDR3: CASSAQVPTDRKLFF. The CDR3 DNA sequence: TGTGCCAGTAGTGCCCAAGTCCCGACAGACCGAAAACTGTTTTTT.

The chain combines TRBV5-1 with TRBJ2-2, with a possible D match to TRBD2 (5 bases). V lost 2 bases and J lost 6, with 8 bases in between. From germline, CDR1 is SGHRS and CDR2 YFSETQ. CDR3 length: 13 amino acids. The CDR3 DNA reads TGCGCCAGCAGCTTCGGGGTTTCCGGGGAGCTGTTTTTT. Its protein product is CASSFGVSGELFF.

This chain links TRBV10-1 with TRBJ2-1, with D tentatively TRBD1 (5 bases). Germline V gives CDR1 WNHNN, CDR2 SYGVQD (reference sequence). V lost 3 bases to trimming and J lost 0 bases, with 12 bases between them. The CDR3 is 16 residues long. The CDR3, as DNA: TGCGCCAGCAGTGACGCAGGGAAAAGCTCCTACAATGAGCAGTTCTTC. This gives the protein CASSDAGKSSYNEQFF.

This chain links TRBV11-3 with TRBJ1-4; 8 bases agree with TRBD1. V was pared by 5 bases and J by 8 bases, with 10 bases of the junction left unmatched. Per germline, CDR1 SGHNT and CDR2 YENEEA. The CDR3 consists of 15 residues. Written as DNA, the CDR3 is TGTGCCAGCAGCGAAAAAGACAGGGGCGGCGAAAAACTGTTTTTT. Residues: CASSEKDRGGEKLFF.

The chain couples TRBV19 to TRBJ2-3, with D perhaps matching TRBD2 (6 bases). Germline V gene lookup returns CDR1 LNHDA and CDR2 SQIVND (reference sequence). The CDR3 loop spans 16 amino acids. V was trimmed by 6 bases and J by 2 bases, leaving 18 bases between them. Here the CDR3 DNA reads TGTGCCAGTAGAAAGGGATTGCGGGGCAACACAGATACGCAGTATTTT. Protein: CASRKGLRGNTDTQYF.

The chain is built from TRBV6-5 and TRBJ2-1; TRBD2 agrees at 10 bases. CDR1 is MNHEY and CDR2 is SVGAGI in the germline V gene. There are 14 residues in the CDR3. V lost 0 bases to trimming and J lost 13 bases; unmatched junction nucleotides: 6. The CDR3 region is CASSYSLAGDRQFF. The CDR3 DNA is TGTGCCAGCAGTTACTCGCTAGCGGGAGATCGACAGTTCTTC.

The genes are TRBV5-4 and TRBJ2-7, with D tentatively TRBD2 (6 bases). This CDR3 comprises 14 residues. Germline assignment: CDR1 SGHNT and CDR2 YYREEE (reference sequence). V was cut by 3 bases and J by 4 bases, with 14 bases left in between. For the CDR3, the DNA is TGTGCCAGCAGCTCCGGGACTGAGACTTACGAGCAGTACTTC. Its translation: CASSSGTETYEQYF.

The CDR3 protein is CASRSSDRGVLGGYTF. CDR3 nucleotides: TGCGCCAGCAGATCTTCGGACAGGGGGGTTCTTGGTGGCTACACCTTC. This chain links TRBV10-2 with TRBJ1-2; TRBD1 aligns across 10 bases. The V and J ends lost 6 bases and 7 bases, in that order; junction bases with no gene match: 14. CDR1 is WSHSY and CDR2 is SAAADI in the germline V gene. This CDR3 has 16 residues.